Below, 6 T cell receptor beta chains from the same sample are listed, as sequenced in a study of beta chain features in type 1 diabetes. The whole isolated RNA underwent reverse transcription, so sequencing captured expressed TCRB transcripts. Sequencing used immunoSEQ multiplex PCR; TCRdb keeps in-frame clones, though not all of them. The table records approximately 120,000 clones, 40% of them present only once. The material sequenced was stem cell memory CD4+ T cells from blood. The receptors were sampled from a woman aged 18-29 years in good health.

This clone was observed a handful of times. The CDR3 DNA is TGTGCCTGGAGTGCAGGGATGAGGCAGGAGACCCAGTACTTC. Translation: CAWSAGMRQETQYF. The chain is built from TRBV30 and TRBJ2-5, with D tentatively TRBD1 (5 bases). The germline CDR1 and CDR2 sequences are GTSNPN and SVGIG (reference sequence). This CDR3 is 14 amino acids long. The V and J ends lost 1 base and 5 bases respectively, with 14 bases between them.

The rearrangement links TRBV27 to TRBJ1-3, with 7 nucleotides matching TRBD1. Germline CDR1 and CDR2: MNHEY and SMNVEV (reference sequence). The CDR3 runs 15 residues. V shed 5 bases, J shed 2 bases, and the junction held 6 bases outside the gene matches. The CDR3 region is CASSPRTGTGNTIYF. CDR3 bases: TGTGCCAGCAGTCCCCGGACAGGAACTGGAAACACCATATATTTT.

This clone was seen more than once but under ten times. This rearrangement joins TRBV28 to TRBJ2-3; 7 nucleotides agree with TRBD1. With 6 bases clipped from V and 2 bases from J, the junction kept 11 bases outside the gene matches. Germline V gene data show CDR1 as MDHEN and CDR2 as SYDVKM. The CDR3 contains 16 residues. This chain's CDR3 is CASRPDRRTTTDTQYF. The CDR3 DNA sequence: TGTGCCAGCAGGCCGGACAGGCGAACTACCACAGATACGCAGTATTTT.

The J gene is TRBJ1-2, the V gene TRBV28, with no clear D. Trimming left V 4 bases short and J 4 bases short, with 7 bases between. CDR1 and CDR2 (germline): MDHEN, SYDVKM. The CDR3 has 12 residues. The CDR3 DNA sequence: TGTGCCAGCAGTTGGGCCCTCTATGGCTACACCTTC. It yields the protein CASSWALYGYTF.

This chain joins TRBV2 and TRBJ2-7; no clear D. The V end was cut by 8 bases, the J end by 0 bases, with 8 bases between. CDR3 size: 12 residues. The germline V gene encodes CDR1 SNHLY and CDR2 FYNNEI. CDR3: CASDTSSYEQYF. The CDR3 DNA is TGTGCCAGCGACACGAGCTCCTACGAGCAGTACTTC.

This sequence joins TRBV30 and TRBJ2-6; 7 positions match TRBD1. Looked up from germline, CDR1 is GTSNPN and CDR2 is SVGIG (reference sequence). This CDR3 is built from 16 residues. The ends lost 2 bases at V and 4 bases at J; junction bases unmatched: 8. CDR3 nucleotides: TGTGCCTGGAGTCCTATGCCCAGGGGGGGGGCCAACGTCCTGACTTTC. This translates into CAWSPMPRGGANVLTF. Using reference TRBV30 and TRBJ2-6 for the parts outside the CDR3, the full variable domain is SQTIHQWPATLVQPVGSPLSLECTVEGTSNPNLYWYRQAAGRGLQLLFYSVGIGQISSEVPQNLSASRPQDRQFILSSKKLLLSDSGFYLCAWSPMPRGGANVLTFGAGSRLTVL.